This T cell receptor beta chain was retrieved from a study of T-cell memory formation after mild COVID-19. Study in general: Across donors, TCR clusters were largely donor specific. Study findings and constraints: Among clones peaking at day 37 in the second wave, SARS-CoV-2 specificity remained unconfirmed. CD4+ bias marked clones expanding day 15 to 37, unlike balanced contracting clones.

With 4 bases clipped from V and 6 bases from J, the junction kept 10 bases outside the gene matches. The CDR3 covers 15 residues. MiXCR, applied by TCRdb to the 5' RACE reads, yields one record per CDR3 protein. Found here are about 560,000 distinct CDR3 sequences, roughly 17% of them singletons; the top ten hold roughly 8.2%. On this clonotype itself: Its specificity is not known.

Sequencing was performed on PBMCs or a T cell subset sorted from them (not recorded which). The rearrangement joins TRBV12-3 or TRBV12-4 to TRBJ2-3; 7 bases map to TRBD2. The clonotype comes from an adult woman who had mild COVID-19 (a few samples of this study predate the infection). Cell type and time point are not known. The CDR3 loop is CASSSSRGRGDTQYF. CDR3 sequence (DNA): TGTGCCAGCAGTTCATCCAGAGGGAGGGGCGATACGCAGTATTTT.